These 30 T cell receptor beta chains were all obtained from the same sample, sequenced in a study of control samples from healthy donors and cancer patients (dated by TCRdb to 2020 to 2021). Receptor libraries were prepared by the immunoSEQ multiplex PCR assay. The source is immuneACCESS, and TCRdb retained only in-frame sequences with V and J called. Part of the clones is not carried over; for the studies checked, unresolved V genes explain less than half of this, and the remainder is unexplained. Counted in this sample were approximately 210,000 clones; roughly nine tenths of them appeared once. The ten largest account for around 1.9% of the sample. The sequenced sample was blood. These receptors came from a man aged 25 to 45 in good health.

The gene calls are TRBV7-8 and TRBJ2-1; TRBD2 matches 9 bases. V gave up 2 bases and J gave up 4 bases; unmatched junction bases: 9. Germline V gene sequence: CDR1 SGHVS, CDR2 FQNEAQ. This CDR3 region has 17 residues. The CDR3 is CASSLLRSGGTYNEQFF. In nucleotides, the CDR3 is TGTGCCAGCAGCTTACTACGGAGCGGGGGGACATACAATGAGCAGTTCTTC.

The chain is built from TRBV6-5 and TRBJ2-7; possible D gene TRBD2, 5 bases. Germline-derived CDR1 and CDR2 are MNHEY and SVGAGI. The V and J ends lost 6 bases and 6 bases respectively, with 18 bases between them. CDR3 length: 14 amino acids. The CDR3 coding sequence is TGTGCCAGCAGGCTGACCCCAGTGGCGGGCGAGCAGTACTTC. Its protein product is CASRLTPVAGEQYF.

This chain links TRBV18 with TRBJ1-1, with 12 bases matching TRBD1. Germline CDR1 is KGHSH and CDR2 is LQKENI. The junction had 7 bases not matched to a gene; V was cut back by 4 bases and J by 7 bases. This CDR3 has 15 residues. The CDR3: CASSRGQGAVSEAFF. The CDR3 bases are TGTGCCAGCTCACGGGGACAGGGGGCGGTAAGTGAAGCTTTCTTT. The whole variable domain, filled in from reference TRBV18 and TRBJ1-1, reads NAGVMQNPRHLVRRRGQEARLRCSPMKGHSHVYWYRQLPEEGLKFMVYLQKENIIDESGMPKERFSAEFPKEGPSILRIQQVVRGDSAAYFCASSRGQGAVSEAFFGQGTRLTVV.

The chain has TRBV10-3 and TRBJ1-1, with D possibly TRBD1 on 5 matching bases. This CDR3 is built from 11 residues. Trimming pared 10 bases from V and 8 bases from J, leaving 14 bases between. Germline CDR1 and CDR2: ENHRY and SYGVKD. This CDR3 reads CATRAGREAFF. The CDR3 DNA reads TGTGCCACCAGGGCCGGGAGGGAAGCTTTCTTT.

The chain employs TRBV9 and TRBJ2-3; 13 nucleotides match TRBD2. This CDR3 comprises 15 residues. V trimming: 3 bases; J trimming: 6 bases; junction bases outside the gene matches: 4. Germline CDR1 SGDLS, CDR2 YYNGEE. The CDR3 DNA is TGTGCCAGCAGCGAACTAGCGGGGGGGTTGGATACGCAGTATTTT. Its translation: CASSELAGGLDTQYF. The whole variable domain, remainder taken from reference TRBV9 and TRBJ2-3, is DSGVTQTPKHLITATGQRVTLRCSPRSGDLSVYWYQQSLDQGLQFLIQYYNGEERAKGNILERFSAQQFPDLHSELNLSSLELGDSALYFCASSELAGGLDTQYFGPGTRLTVL.

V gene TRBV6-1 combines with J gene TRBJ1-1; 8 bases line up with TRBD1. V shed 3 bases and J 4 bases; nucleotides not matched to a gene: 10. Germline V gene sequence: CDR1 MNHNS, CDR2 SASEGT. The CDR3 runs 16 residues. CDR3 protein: CASSDPWTGTSTEAFF. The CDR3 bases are TGTGCCAGCAGTGATCCCTGGACAGGGACGAGCACTGAAGCTTTCTTT.

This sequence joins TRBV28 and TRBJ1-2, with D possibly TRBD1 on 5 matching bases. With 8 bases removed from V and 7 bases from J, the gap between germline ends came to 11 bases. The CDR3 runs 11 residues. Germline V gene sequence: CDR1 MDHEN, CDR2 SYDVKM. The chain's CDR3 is CASWGVSGYTF. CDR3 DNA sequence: TGTGCCAGCTGGGGGGTTAGTGGCTACACCTTC.

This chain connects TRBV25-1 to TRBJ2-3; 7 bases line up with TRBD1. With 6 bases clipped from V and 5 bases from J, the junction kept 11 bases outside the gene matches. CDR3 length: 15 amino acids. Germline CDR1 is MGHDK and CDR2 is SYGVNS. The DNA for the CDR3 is TGTGCCAGCAGGACCCCGACAGGGCCGGGAGATACGCAGTATTTT. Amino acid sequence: CASRTPTGPGDTQYF.

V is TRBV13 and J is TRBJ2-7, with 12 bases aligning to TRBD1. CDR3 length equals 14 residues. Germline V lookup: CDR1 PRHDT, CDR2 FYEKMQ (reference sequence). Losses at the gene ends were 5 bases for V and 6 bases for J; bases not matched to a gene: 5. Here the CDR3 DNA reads TGTGCCAGCAGCCGCGGGACAGGGGGCCGCGAGCAGTACTTC. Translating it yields CASSRGTGGREQYF. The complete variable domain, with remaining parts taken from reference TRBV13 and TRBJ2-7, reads AAGVIQSPRHLIKEKRETATLKCYPIPRHDTVYWYQQGPGQDPQFLISFYEKMQSDKGSIPDRFSAQQFSDYHSELNMSSLELGDSALYFCASSRGTGGREQYFGPGTRLTVT.

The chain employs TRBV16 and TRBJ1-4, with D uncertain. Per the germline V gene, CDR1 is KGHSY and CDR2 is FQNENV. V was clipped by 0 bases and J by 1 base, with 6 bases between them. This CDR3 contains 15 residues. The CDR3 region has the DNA TGTGCCAGCAGCCAATCCCGTGTAACTAATGAAAAACTGTTTTTT. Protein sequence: CASSQSRVTNEKLFF.

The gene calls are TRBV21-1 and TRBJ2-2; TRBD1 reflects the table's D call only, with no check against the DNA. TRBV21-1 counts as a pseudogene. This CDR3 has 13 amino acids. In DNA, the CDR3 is TGTGCCAGCAGCCCTCGGACAGTCGGGGAGCTGTTTTTT. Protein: CASSPRTVGELFF.

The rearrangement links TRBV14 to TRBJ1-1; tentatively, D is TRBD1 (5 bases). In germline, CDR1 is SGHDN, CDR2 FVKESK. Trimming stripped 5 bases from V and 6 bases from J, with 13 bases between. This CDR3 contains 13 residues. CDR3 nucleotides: TGTGCCAGCAGCGGGACCCGTGGGGCTGAAGCTTTCTTT. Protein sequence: CASSGTRGAEAFF.

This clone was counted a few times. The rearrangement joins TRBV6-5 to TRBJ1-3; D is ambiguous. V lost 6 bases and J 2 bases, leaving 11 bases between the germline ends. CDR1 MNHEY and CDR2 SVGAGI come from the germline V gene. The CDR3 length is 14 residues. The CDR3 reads CASSRDMTGNTIYF. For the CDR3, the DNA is TGTGCCAGCAGCCGAGACATGACTGGAAACACCATATATTTT.

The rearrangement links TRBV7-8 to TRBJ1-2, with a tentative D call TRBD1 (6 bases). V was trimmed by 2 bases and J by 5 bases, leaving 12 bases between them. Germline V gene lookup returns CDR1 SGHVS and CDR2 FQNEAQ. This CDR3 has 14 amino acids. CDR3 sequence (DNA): TGTGCCAGCAGCTTAACCGAGGGGGGATATGGCTACACCTTC. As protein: CASSLTEGGYGYTF.

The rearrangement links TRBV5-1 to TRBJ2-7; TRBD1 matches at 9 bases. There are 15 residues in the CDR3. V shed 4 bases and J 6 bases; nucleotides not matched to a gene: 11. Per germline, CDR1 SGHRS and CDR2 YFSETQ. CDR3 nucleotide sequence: TGCGCCAGCAGCGTCCGGGACAGGGATGGTAGCGAGCAGTACTTC. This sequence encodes CASSVRDRDGSEQYF. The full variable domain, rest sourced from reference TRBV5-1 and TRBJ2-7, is KAGVTQTPRYLIKTRGQQVTLSCSPISGHRSVSWYQQTPGQGLQFLFEYFSETQRNKGNFPGRFSGRQFSNSRSEMNVSTLELGDSALYLCASSVRDRDGSEQYFGPGTRLTVT.

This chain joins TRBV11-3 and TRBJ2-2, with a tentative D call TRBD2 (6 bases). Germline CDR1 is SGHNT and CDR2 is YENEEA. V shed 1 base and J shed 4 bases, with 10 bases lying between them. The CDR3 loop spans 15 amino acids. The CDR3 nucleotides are TGTGCCAGCAGCTTAGGCGGGGAGCCCACCGGGGAGCTGTTTTTT. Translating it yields CASSLGGEPTGELFF.

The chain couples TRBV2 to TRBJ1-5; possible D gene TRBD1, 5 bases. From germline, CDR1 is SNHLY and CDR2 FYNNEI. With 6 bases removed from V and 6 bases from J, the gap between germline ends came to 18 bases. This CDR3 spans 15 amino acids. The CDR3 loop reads CASRKGRAEGQPQHF. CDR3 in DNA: TGTGCCAGCAGAAAGGGGAGGGCGGAGGGTCAGCCCCAGCATTTT.

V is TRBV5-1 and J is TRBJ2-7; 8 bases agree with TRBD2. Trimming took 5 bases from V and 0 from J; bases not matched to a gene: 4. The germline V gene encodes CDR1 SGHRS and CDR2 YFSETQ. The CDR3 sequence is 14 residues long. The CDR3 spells CASSNSGVSYEQYF. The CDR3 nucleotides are TGCGCCAGCAGTAATAGCGGGGTCTCCTACGAGCAGTACTTC.

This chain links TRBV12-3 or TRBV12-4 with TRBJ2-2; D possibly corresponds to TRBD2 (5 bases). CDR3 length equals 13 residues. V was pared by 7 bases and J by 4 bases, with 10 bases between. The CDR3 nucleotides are TGTGCCAGCACCACGGACTTCACCGGGGAGCTGTTTTTT. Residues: CASTTDFTGELFF.

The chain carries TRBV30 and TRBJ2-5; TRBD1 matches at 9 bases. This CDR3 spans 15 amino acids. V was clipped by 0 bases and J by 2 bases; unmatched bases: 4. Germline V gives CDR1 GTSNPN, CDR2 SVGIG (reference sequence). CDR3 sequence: CAWSVTDRGQETQYF. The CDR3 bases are TGTGCCTGGAGTGTGACGGACAGGGGACAAGAGACCCAGTACTTC.

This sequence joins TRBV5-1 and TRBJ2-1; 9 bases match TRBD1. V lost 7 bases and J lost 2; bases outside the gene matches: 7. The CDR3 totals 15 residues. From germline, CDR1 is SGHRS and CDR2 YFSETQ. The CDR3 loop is CASGRGDRAYNEQFF. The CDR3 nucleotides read TGCGCCAGCGGGCGAGGGGACAGGGCCTACAATGAGCAGTTCTTC.

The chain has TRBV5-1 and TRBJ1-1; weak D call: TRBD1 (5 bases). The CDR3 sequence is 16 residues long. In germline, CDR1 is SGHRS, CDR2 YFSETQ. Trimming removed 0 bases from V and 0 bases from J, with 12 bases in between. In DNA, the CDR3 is TGCGCCAGCAGCTTGGCGGACAAGGGGTTGAACACTGAAGCTTTCTTT. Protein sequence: CASSLADKGLNTEAFF.

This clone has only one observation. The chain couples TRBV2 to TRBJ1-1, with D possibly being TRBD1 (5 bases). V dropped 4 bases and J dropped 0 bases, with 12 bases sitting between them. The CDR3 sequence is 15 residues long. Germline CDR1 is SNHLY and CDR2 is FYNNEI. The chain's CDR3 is CASSGHRTMNTEAFF. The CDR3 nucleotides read TGTGCCAGCAGTGGTCACAGGACAATGAACACTGAAGCTTTCTTT.

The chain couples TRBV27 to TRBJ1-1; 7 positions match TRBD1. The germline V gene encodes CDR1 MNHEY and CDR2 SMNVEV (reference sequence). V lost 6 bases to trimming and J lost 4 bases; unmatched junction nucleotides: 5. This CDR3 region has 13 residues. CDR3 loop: CASSLTGATEAFF. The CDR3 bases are TGTGCCAGCAGCCTTACAGGGGCCACTGAAGCTTTCTTT.

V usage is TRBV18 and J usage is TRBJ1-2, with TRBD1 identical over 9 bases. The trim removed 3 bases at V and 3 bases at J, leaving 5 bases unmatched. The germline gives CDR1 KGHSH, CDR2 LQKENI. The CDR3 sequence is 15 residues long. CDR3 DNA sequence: TGTGCCAGCTCACCGGGACAGGGAGGGGACTATGGCTACACCTTC. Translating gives CASSPGQGGDYGYTF.

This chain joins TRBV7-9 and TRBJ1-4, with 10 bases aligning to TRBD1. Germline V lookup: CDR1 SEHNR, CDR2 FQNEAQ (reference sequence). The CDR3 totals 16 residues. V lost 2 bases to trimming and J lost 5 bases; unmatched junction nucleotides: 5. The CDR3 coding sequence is TGTGCCAGCAGCTTATCCGGGACAGGGGAAAATGAAAAACTGTTTTTT. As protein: CASSLSGTGENEKLFF.

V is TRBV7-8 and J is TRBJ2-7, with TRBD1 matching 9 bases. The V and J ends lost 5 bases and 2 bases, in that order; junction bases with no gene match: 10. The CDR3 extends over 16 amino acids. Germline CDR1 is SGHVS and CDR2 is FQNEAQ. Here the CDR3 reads CASSTNRGRVAYEQYF. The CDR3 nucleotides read TGTGCCAGCAGCACCAACAGGGGGCGCGTGGCCTACGAGCAGTACTTC.

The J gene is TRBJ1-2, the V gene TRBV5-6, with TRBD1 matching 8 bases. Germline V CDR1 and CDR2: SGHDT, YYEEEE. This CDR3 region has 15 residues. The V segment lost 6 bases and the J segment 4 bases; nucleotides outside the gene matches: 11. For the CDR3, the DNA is TGTGCCAGCACCCCTGGCACAGGGGGGGGCTATGGCTACACCTTC. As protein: CASTPGTGGGYGYTF.

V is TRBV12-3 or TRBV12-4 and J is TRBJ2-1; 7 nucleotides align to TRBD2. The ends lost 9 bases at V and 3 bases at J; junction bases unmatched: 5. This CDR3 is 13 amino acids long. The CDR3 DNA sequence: TGTGCCAGTCAGCCGGGGGGCTACAATGAGCAGTTCTTC. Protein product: CASQPGGYNEQFF.

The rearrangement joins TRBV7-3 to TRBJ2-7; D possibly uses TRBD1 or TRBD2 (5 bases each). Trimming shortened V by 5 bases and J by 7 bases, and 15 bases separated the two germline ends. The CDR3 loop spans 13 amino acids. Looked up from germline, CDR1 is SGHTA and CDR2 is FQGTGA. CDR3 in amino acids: CASSRQGSGEQYF. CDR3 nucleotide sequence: TGTGCCAGCAGCCGTCAGGGATCGGGAGAGCAGTACTTC.